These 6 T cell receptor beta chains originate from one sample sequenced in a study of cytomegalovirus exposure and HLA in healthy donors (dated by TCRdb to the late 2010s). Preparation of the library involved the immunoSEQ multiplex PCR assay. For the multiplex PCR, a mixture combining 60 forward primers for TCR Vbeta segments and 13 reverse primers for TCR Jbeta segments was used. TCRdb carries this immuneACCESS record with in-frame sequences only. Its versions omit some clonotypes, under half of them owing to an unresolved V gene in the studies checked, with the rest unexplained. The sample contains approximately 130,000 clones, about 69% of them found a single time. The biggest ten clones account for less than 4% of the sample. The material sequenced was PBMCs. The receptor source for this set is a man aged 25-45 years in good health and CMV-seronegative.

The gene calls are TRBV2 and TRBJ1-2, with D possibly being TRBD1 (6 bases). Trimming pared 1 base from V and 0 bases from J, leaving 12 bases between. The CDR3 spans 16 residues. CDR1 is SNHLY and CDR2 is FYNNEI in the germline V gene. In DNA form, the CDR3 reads TGTGCCAGCAGTGAAGTTACAGGGTCCCCTAACTATGGCTACACCTTC. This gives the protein CASSEVTGSPNYGYTF.

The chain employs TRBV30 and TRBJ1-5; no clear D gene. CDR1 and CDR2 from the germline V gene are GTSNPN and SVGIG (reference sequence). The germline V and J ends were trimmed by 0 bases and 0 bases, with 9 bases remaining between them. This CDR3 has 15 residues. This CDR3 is CAWSVNLYSNQPQHF. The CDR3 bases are TGTGCCTGGAGTGTAAATCTTTATAGCAATCAGCCCCAGCATTTT.

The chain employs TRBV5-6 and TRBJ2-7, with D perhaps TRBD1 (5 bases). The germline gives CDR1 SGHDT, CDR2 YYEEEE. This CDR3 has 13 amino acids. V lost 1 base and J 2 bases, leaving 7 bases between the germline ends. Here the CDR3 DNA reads TGTGCCAGCAGCTTGCAGGGCCCCTACGAGCAGTACTTC. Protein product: CASSLQGPYEQYF.

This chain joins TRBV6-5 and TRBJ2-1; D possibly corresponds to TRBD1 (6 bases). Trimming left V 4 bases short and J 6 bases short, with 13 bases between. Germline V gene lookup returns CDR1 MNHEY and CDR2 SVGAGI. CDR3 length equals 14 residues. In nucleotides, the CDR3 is TGTGCCAGCAGTTTTCAAACAGGGACCAATGAGCAGTTCTTC. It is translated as CASSFQTGTNEQFF.

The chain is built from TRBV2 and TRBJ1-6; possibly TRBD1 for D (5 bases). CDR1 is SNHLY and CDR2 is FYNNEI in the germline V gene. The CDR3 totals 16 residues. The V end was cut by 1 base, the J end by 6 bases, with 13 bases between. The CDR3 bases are TGTGCCAGCAGTGAAGGGGGGGTTCAGGCTAATTCACCCCTCCACTTT. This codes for CASSEGGVQANSPLHF.

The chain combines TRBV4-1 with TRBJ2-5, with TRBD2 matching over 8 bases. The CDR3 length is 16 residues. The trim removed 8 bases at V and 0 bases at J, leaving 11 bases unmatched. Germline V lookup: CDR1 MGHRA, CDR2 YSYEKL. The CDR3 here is CASPKRGRRYQETQYF. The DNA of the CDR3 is TGCGCCAGCCCCAAGCGGGGGCGAAGGTACCAAGAGACCCAGTACTTC.